What follows describes a single T cell receptor beta chain. This clone's antigen is unknown. Nothing much larger sits one base from this clone, and base qualities are not available. V is shortened by 0 bases, J by 5 bases, and the region joining them spans 23 bases. The CDR3 numbers 19 residues from cysteine through phenylalanine. The sequence is cut down to CDR3 DNA, 57 bases in frame from base 1. The germline V gene specifies SGHDN as CDR1 and FVKESK as CDR2. Collaborating institutions collected whole blood in K2EDTA tubes following their own protocols. For TCRbeta analysis, collaborator samples were shipped as frozen whole blood, as isolated PBMCs, or as DNA extracted from either sample type. The sample comes from a study of blood T cell repertoires in COVID-19 (dated by TCRdb to between 2020 and 2021). With regard to the full study: Samples covering the acute and convalescent phases of COVID-19 were provided by collaborators in the United States, Italy and Spain. The material from the prospective study consisted of cDNA or gDNA derived from T cells, B-cell-depleted T cells, or PBMCs. Deeply sampled blood TCRbeta repertoires from subjects exposed to, actively infected with, or recovered from COVID-19 were included in the dataset. The repertoires were released in a freely available public database intended as a resource for research on the immune response to SARS-CoV-2. Samples were obtained from the ongoing ImmuneRACE study (first 160 participants) and from 1,200 or so subjects provided by 6 global collaborators. Nearly every sample came with metadata listing a de-identified subject ID, COVID-19 status, age in years and sex. Where available, HLA class I and class II types were taken from metadata supplied by the sample provider and were not determined by assay-based typing.

TCRbeta CDR3 regions were amplified from genomic DNA by means of the immunoSEQ Assay, a bias-controlled multiplex PCR. The original pipeline was this. The number of nucleated cells in each sample was estimated from the amplification of reference gene primers within the assay. Sequence reads were collapsed and filtered to measure the absolute abundance of every unique TCRbeta CDR3 rearrangement. For each sample, productive Simpson clonality was calculated as the square root of Simpson's diversity index over productive rearrangements. TCRdb's version of the immuneACCESS table is confined to in-frame rearrangements and falls short of the full clone set. An unresolved V gene accounts for under half of the shortfall where checked; the remainder is of unknown origin. That table is the source of V, J and clone size, and D and trimming were worked out from the DNA. This sample has 100,000 or so clones in its table, and 88% of those were observed once. The top ten clones comprise about 6% of the sample.

Findings and caveats that apply to the study as a whole: The quantity of clinical and demographic metadata differed by source and by participant and was supplied without curation.

Sequencing used peripheral blood. This receptor was taken from a woman aged 60-75 years with acute or convalescent COVID-19. This chain is built from TRBV14 and TRBJ2-1, with TRBD2 as a weak D call on 5 bases. Here the CDR3 is given as CASSQETPRTHLGHNEQFF. Read as DNA, the sequence is TGTGCCAGCAGCCAAGAAACCCCCAGGACTCACCTAGGGCACAATGAGCAGTTCTTC.